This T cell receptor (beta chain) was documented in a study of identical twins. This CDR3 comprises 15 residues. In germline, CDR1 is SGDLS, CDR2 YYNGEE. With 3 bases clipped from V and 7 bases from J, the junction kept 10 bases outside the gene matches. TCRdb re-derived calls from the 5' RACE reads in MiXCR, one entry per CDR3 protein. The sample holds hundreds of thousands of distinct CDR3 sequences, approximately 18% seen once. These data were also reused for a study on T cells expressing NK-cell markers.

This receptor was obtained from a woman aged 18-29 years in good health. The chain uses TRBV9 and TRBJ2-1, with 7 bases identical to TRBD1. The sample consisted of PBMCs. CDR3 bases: TGTGCCAGCAGCGCGACAGGGAGAGAGGAAAATGAGCAGTTCTTC. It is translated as CASSATGREENEQFF.